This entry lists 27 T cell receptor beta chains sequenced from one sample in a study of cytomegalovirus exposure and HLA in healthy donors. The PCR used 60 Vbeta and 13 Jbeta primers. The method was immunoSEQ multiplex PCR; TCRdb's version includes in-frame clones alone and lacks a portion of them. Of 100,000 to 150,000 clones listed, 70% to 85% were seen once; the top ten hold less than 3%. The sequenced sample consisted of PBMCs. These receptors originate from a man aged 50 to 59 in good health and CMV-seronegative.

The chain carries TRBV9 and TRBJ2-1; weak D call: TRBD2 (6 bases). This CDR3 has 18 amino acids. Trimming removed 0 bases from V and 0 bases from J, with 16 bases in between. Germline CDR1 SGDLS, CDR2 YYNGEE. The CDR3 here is CASSVEGAGPPSYNEQFF. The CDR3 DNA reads TGTGCCAGCAGCGTAGAAGGCGCGGGACCGCCCTCCTACAATGAGCAGTTCTTC.

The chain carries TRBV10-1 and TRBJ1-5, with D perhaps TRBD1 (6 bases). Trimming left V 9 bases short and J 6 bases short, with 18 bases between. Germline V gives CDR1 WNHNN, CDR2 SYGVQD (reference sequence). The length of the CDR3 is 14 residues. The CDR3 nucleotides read TGCGCCAGTTCAACAGGGAAGGCGCCTCAGCCCCAGCATTTT. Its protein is CASSTGKAPQPQHF.

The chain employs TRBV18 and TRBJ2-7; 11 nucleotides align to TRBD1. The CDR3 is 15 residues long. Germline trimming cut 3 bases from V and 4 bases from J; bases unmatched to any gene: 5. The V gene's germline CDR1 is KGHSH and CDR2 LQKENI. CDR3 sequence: CASSPRTGGGYEQYF. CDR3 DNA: TGTGCCAGCTCACCCCGGACAGGGGGCGGATACGAGCAGTACTTC.

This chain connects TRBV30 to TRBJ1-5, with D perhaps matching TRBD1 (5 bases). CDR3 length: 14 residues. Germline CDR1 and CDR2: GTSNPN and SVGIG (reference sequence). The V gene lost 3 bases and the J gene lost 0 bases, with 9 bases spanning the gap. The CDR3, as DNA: TGTGCCTGGAGCACAGGTGATAGCAATCAGCCCCAGCATTTT. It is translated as CAWSTGDSNQPQHF.

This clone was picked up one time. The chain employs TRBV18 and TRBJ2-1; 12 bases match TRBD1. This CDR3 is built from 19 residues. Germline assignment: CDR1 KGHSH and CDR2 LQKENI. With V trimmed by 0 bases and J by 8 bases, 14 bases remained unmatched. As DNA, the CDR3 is TGTGCCAGCTCACCACCTGTTTTCCCCGGGACAGGGGGCCTCTATGAGCAGTTCTTC. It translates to CASSPPVFPGTGGLYEQFF.

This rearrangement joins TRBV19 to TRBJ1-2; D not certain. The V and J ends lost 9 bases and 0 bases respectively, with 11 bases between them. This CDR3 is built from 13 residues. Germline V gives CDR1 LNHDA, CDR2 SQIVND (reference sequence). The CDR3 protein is CASSARANYGYTF. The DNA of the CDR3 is TGTGCCAGCTCCGCCCGCGCTAACTATGGCTACACCTTC.

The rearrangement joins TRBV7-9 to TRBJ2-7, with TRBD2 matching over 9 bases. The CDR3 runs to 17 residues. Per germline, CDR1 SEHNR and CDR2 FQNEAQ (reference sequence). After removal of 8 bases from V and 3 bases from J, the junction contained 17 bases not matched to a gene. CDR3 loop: CASGWDSRSGGIYEQYF. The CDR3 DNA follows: TGTGCCAGCGGGTGGGACTCGAGAAGCGGGGGGATCTACGAGCAGTACTTC.

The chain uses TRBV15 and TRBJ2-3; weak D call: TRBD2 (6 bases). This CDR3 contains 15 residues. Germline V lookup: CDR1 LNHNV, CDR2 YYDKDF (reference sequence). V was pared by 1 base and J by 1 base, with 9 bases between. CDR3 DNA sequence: TGTGCCACCAGCAGAGTCGCGGGACGCACAGATACGCAGTATTTT. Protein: CATSRVAGRTDTQYF.

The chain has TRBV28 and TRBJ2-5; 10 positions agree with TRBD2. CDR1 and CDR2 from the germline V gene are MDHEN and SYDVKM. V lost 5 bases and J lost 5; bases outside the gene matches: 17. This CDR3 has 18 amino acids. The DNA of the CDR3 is TGTGCCAGCAGTCCCGAAGGGTCGAGCGGGGGGGCCAGGGAGACCCAGTACTTC. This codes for CASSPEGSSGGARETQYF.

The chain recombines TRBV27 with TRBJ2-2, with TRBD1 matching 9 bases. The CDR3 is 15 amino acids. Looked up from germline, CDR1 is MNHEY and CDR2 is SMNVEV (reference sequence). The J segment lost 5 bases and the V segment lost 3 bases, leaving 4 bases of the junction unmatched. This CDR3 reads CASSFWDRDTGELFF. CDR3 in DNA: TGTGCCAGCAGTTTCTGGGACAGGGATACCGGGGAGCTGTTTTTT.

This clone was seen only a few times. In DNA form, the CDR3 reads TGTGCCAGCAGTACCGACAGATGGGATCAGCCCCAGCATTTT. The encoded protein is CASSTDRWDQPQHF. The chain uses TRBV6-1 and TRBJ1-5; perhaps TRBD1 as D (5 bases). V gave up 5 bases and J gave up 5 bases, with 13 bases separating them. The length of the CDR3 is 14 residues. Germline values: CDR1 MNHNS, CDR2 SASEGT.

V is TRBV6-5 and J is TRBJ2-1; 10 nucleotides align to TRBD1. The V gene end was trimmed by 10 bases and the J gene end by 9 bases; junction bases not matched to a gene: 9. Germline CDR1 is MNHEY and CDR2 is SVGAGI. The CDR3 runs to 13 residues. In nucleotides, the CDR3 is TGTGCCACCTTCAGACAGGGGGCCACTGAGCAGTTCTTC. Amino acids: CATFRQGATEQFF.

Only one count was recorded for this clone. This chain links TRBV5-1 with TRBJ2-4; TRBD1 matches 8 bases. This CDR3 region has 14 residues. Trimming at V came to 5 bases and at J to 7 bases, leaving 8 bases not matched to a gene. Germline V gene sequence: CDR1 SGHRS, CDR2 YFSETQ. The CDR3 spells CASSYGQGRNIQYF. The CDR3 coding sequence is TGCGCCAGCAGTTACGGACAGGGAAGGAACATTCAGTACTTC.

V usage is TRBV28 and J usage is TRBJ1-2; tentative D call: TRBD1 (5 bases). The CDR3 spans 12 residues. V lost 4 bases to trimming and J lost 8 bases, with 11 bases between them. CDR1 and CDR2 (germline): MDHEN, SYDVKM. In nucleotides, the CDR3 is TGTGCCAGCAGTTCGTCCGACAGAGGCTACACCTTC. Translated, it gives CASSSSDRGYTF.

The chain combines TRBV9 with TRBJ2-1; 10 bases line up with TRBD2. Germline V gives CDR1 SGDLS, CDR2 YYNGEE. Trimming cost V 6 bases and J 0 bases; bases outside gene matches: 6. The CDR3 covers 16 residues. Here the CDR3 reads CASTLSGGVSYNEQFF. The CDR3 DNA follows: TGTGCCAGCACGCTGAGCGGGGGGGTCTCCTACAATGAGCAGTTCTTC.

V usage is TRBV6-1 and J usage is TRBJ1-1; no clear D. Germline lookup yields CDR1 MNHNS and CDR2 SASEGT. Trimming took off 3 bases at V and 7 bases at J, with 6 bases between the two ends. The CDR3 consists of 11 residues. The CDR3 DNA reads TGTGCCAGCAGTGATAGAGGTGAAGCTTTCTTT. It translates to CASSDRGEAFF.

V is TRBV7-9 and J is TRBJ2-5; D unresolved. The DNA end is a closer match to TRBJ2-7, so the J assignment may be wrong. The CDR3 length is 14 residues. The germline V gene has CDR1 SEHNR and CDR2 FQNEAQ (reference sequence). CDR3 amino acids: CASTPLSPPYEQYF. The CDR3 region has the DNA TGTGCCAGCACCCCCCTATCGCCCCCCTACGAGCAGTACTTC.

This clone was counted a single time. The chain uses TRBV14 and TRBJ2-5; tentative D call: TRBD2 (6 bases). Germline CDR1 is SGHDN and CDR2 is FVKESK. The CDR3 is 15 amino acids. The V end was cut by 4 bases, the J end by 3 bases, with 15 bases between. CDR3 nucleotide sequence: TGTGCCAGCAGCCCCTGGCGGGACTCCAAAGAGACCCAGTACTTC. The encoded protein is CASSPWRDSKETQYF.

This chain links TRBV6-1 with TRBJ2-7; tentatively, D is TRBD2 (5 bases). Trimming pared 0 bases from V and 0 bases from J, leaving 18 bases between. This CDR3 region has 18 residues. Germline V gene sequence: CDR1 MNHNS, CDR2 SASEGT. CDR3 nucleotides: TGTGCCAGCAGTGAAGCGGAGGCAGCCACCATTTCCTCCTACGAGCAGTACTTC. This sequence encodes CASSEAEAATISSYEQYF.

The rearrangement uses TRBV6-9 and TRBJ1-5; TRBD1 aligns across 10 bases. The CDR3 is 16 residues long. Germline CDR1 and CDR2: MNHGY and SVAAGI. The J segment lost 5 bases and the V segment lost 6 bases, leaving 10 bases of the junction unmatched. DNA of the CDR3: TGTGCCAGCAGCCAATTTGGACAGGGGGTCGATCAGCCCCAGCATTTT. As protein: CASSQFGQGVDQPQHF.

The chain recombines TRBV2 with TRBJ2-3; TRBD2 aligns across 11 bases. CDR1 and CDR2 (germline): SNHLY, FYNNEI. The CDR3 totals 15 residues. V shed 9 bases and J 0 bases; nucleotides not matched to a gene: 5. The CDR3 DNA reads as TGTGCCAGTGGACTAGCGGGTGCTAGCACAGATACGCAGTATTTT. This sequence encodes CASGLAGASTDTQYF.

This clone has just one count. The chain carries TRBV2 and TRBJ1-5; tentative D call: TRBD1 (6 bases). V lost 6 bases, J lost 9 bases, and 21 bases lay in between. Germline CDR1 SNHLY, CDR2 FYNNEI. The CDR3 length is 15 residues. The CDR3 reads CASRGAGGQGMPQHF. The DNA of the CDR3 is TGTGCCAGCAGGGGGGCAGGAGGTCAGGGAATGCCCCAGCATTTT. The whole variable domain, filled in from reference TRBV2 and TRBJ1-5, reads EPEVTQTPSHQVTQMGQEVILRCVPISNHLYFYWYRQILGQKVEFLVSFYNNEISEKSEIFDDQFSVERPDGSNFTLKIRSTKLEDSAMYFCASRGAGGQGMPQHFGDGTRLSIL.

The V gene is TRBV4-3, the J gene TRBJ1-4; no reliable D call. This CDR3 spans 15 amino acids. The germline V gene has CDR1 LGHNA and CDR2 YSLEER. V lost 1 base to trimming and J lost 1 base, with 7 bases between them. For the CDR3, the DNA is TGCGCCAGCAGCCAAGGGACTGTAACTAATGAAAAACTGTTTTTT. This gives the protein CASSQGTVTNEKLFF.

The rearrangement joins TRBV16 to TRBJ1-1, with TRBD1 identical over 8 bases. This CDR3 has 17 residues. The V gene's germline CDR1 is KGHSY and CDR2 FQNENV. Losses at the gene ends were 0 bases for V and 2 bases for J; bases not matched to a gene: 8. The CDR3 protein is CASSQSISDRANTEAFF. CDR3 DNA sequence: TGTGCCAGCAGCCAATCGATTTCGGACAGGGCCAACACTGAAGCTTTCTTT. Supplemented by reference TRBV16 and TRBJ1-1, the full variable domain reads GEEVAQTPKHLVRGEGQKAKLYCAPIKGHSYVFWYQQVLKNEFKFLISFQNENVFDETGMPKERFSAKCLPNSPCSLEIQATKLEDSAVYFCASSQSISDRANTEAFFGQGTRLTVV.

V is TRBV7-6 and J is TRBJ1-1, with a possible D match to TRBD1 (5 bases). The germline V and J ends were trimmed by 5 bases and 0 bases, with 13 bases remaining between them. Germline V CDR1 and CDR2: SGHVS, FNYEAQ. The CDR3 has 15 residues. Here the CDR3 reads CASSQGVGMNTEAFF. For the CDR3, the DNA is TGTGCCAGCAGCCAGGGTGTTGGCATGAACACTGAAGCTTTCTTT.

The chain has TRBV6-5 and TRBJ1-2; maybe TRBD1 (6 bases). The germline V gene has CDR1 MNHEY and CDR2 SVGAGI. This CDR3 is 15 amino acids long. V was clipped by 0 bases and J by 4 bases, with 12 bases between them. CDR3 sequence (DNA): TGTGCCAGCAGTTACTCCTGGGGGCAGACCTATGGCTACACCTTC. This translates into CASSYSWGQTYGYTF.

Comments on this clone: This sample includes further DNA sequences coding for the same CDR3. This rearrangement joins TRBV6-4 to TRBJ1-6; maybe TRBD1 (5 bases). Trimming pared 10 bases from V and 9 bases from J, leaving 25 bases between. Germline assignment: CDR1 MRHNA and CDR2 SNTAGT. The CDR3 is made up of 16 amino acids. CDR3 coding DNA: TGTGCCATCGTAACTGCCGGGGGACCTTCTATTTCACCCCTCCACTTT. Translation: CAIVTAGGPSISPLHF.